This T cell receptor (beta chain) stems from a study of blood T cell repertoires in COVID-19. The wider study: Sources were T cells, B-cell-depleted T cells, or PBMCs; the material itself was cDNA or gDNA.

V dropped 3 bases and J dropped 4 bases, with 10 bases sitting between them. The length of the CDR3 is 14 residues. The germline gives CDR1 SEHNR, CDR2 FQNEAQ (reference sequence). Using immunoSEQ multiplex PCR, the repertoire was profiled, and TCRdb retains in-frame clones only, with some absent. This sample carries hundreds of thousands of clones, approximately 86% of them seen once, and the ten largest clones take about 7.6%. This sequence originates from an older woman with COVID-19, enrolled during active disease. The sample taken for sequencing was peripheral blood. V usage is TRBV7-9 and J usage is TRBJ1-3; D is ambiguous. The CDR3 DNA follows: TGTGCCAGCAGCTTCTCCGCGGCGGGAAACACCATATATTTT. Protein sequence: CASSFSAAGNTIYF.